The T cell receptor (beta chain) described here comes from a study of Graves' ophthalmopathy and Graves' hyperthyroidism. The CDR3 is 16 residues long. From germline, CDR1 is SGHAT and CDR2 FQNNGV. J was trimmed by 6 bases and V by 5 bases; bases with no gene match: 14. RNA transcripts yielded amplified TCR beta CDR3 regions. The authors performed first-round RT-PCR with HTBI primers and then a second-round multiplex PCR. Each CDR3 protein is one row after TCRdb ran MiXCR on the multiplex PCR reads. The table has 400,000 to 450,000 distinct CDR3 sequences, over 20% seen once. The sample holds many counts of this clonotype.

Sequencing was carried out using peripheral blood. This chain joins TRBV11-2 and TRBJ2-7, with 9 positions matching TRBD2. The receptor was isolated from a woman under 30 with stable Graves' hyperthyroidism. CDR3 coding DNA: TGTGCCAGCAGCAAAGGGCCTAGCGGGATTCGGGTCGAGCAGTACTTC. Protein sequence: CASSKGPSGIRVEQYF. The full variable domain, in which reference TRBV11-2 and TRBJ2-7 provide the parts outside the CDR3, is EAGVAQSPRYKIIEKRQSVAFWCNPISGHATLYWYQQILGQGPKLLIQFQNNGVVDDSQLPKDRFSAERLKGVDSTLKIQPAKLEDSAVYLCASSKGPSGIRVEQYFGPGTRLTVT.